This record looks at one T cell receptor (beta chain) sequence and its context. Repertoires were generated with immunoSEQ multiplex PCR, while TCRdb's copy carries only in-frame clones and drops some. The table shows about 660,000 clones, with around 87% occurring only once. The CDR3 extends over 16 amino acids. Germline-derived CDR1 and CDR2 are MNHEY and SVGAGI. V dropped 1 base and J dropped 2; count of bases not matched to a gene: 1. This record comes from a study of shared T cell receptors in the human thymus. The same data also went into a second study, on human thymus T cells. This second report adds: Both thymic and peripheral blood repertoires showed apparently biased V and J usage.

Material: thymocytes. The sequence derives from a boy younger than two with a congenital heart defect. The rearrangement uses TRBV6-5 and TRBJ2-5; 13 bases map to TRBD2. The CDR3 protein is CASSYLLAGGQETQYF. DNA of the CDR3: TGTGCCAGCAGTTACTTACTAGCGGGAGGGCAAGAGACCCAGTACTTC.